This is a list of T cell receptor beta chains from one sample in a study of cytomegalovirus exposure and HLA in healthy donors. TCRdb keeps only in-frame clones here, not all; method: immunoSEQ multiplex PCR. Among more than 90,000 clones, around 81% were seen once, and the ten largest hold 4.2%. The sequenced sample consisted of PBMCs. The receptors shown here come from a woman between 70 and 85 years old in good health and CMV-seropositive. Both conserved end residues are part of each CDR3. The D gene is left open where the match is weak. Clone size is not always given. Where it is, it says once, few, many or a class for expanded clones.

size	J	D	V	CDR3	DNA
-	TRBJ1-1	-	TRBV6-5	CASSSVLKNTEAFF	TGTGCCAGCAGTTCGGTTTTAAAGAACACTGAAGCTTTCTTT
-	TRBJ2-7	TRBD1	TRBV6-5	CASSPTGTGYREQYF	TGTGCCAGCAGCCCGACCGGGACAGGGTACCGCGAGCAGTACTTC
-	TRBJ2-1	TRBD1	TRBV30	CAWSKGTGGAYEQFF	TGTGCCTGGAGTAAAGGGACAGGGGGGGCTTATGAGCAGTTCTTC
-	TRBJ1-3	-	TRBV4-2	CASSQGSNSGNTIYF	TGTGCCAGCAGCCAAGGGAGTAACTCTGGAAACACCATATATTTT
-	TRBJ2-2	-	TRBV7-2	CASSLSGPRRQGSGGELFF	TGTGCCAGCAGCTTAAGCGGGCCCAGGAGGCAGGGTAGCGGCGGGGAGCTGTTTTTT
-	TRBJ1-4	TRBD1	TRBV7-9	CASSRTFGGQRDEKLFF	TGTGCCAGCAGCCGGACATTCGGGGGACAGCGAGATGAAAAACTGTTTTTT
few	TRBJ2-7	-	TRBV6-6	CASSYKTSSYEQYF	TGTGCCAGCAGTTACAAGACTAGCTCCTACGAGCAGTACTTC
-	TRBJ2-3	TRBD2	TRBV19	CASSSEYSASGRSTQYF	TGTGCCAGTAGTAGCGAGTATTCGGCTAGCGGGAGATCAACGCAGTATTTT
-	TRBJ2-3	TRBD2	TRBV7-3	CASSLFAHGAGGQTDTQYF	TGTGCCAGCAGCTTATTCGCCCACGGGGCGGGAGGGCAAACAGATACGCAGTATTTT
-	TRBJ2-3	-	TRBV28	CASSEMGLNEDTQYF	TGTGCCAGCAGCGAAATGGGCCTTAATGAGGATACGCAGTATTTT
few	TRBJ1-5	TRBD1	TRBV6-5	CASRQTGGANQPQHF	TGTGCCAGCAGGCAAACAGGGGGCGCTAATCAGCCCCAGCATTTT
-	TRBJ2-7	-	TRBV10-3	CAISDGQGGTYEQYF	TGTGCCATCAGTGACGGGCAGGGGGGTACCTACGAGCAGTACTTC
-	TRBJ2-5	-	TRBV15	CATSYGGQQETQYF	TGTGCCACCAGCTACGGAGGACAGCAAGAGACCCAGTACTTC
-	TRBJ1-2	-	TRBV6-6	CASSYAGVVYGYTF	TGTGCCAGCAGTTATGCAGGTGTAGTCTATGGCTACACCTTC
-	TRBJ2-7	TRBD1	TRBV7-9	CASSLLQGAYEQYF	TGTGCCAGCAGCTTATTACAGGGGGCCTACGAGCAGTACTTC
-	TRBJ2-7	TRBD2	TRBV9	CASSRSGSSYEQYF	TGTGCCAGCAGCCGGAGCGGGAGCTCCTACGAGCAGTACTTC
-	TRBJ2-5	-	TRBV19	CASSIMETGEQYF	TGTGCCAGTAGTATTATGGAGACAGGTGAGCAGTACTTC
-	TRBJ1-5	-	TRBV2	CASSPMRASNQPQHF	TGTGCCAGCAGTCCGATGAGGGCAAGCAATCAGCCCCAGCATTTT
-	TRBJ2-2	TRBD2	TRBV5-4	CASTSRGGMITGELFF	TGTGCCAGCACCTCCCGGGGGGGAATGATCACCGGGGAGCTGTTTTTT
-	TRBJ1-1	-	TRBV29-1	CSVERGGKTEAFF	TGCAGCGTTGAAAGGGGGGGGAAGACTGAAGCTTTCTTT
-	TRBJ1-2	-	TRBV4-1	CASSQEDSNYGYTF	TGCGCCAGCAGCCAAGAGGACAGTAACTATGGCTACACCTTC
-	TRBJ2-3	TRBD1	TRBV25-1	CASSDGRGLEVTDTQYF	TGTGCCAGCAGTGACGGTAGGGGGCTCGAAGTCACAGATACGCAGTATTTT
-	TRBJ2-1	TRBD1	TRBV2	CASTRDRSYNEQFF	TGTGCCAGCACGAGGGACAGGAGTTACAATGAGCAGTTCTTC
-	TRBJ2-4	TRBD1	TRBV7-2	CASSLGRGQFKNIQYF	TGTGCCAGCAGCTTAGGCAGGGGGCAGTTCAAAAACATTCAGTACTTC
-	TRBJ1-1	TRBD1	TRBV28	CASSPPGGFTEAFF	TGTGCCAGCAGTCCTCCAGGGGGTTTCACTGAAGCTTTCTTT